The rows below give T cell receptor beta chains drawn from one sample of a study of T cells in localized non-small cell lung cancer. The assay was immunoSEQ multiplex PCR, and TCRdb's table has in-frame clones only and misses some. The sample consists of some 980 clones, about a fifth of them appearing once. This sample comprised normal lung tissue next to the tumor, obtained before any cancer treatment. These receptors were collected from a male donor aged 60 or over with stage I lung adenocarcinoma. Each CDR3 is given with its conserved first and last residue. Each record gives: D gene, clone size, J gene, V gene, CDR3 DNA, CDR3 protein. The D gene is left open where the match is weak. Not every row has a clone size; where given, it reads once, few, many or a size class.

d_gene: .
abundance: few
j_gene: TRBJ2-3
v_gene: TRBV11-3
CDR3nt: TGTGCCAGCAGCCTAACCCCTCTAGAGGTTCGCACAGATACGCAGTATTTT
CDR3aa: CASSLTPLEVRTDTQYF

d_gene: TRBD2
abundance: medium-sized
j_gene: TRBJ2-1
v_gene: TRBV11-3
CDR3nt: TGTGCCAGCAGCTTACCCTGGGGGGGGAGCTCCTACAATGAGCAGTTCTTC
CDR3aa: CASSLPWGGSSYNEQFF

d_gene: TRBD2
abundance: .
j_gene: TRBJ2-3
v_gene: TRBV6-8
CDR3nt: TGTGCCTCCAGTTTTGAGCGGGAGGTCTGGACAGATACGCAGTATTTT
CDR3aa: CASSFEREVWTDTQYF

d_gene: .
abundance: few
j_gene: TRBJ2-3
v_gene: TRBV6-8
CDR3nt: TGTGCCAGCAGTTTAAATGGGAATGGCGATACGCAGTATTTT
CDR3aa: CASSLNGNGDTQYF

d_gene: TRBD1
abundance: hyperexpanded
j_gene: TRBJ2-3
v_gene: TRBV28
CDR3nt: TGTGCCAGCAGCCCCACAATCAGGGGGTGGGGCACAGATACGCAGTATTTT
CDR3aa: CASSPTIRGWGTDTQYF

d_gene: TRBD1
abundance: few
j_gene: TRBJ1-2
v_gene: TRBV28
CDR3nt: TGTGCCAGCAAAGAGACAGGGGCTCCCTATGGCTACACCTTC
CDR3aa: CASKETGAPYGYTF

d_gene: TRBD2
abundance: once
j_gene: TRBJ2-5
v_gene: TRBV19
CDR3nt: TGTGCCAGTAGTATCTCGATGGCTAGCGGACGGTACCAAGAGACCCAGTACTTC
CDR3aa: CASSISMASGRYQETQYF

d_gene: TRBD2
abundance: few
j_gene: TRBJ2-2
v_gene: TRBV18
CDR3nt: TGTGCCAGCTCCCCGAGCGGGAGATGGACCGGGGAGCTGTTTTTT
CDR3aa: CASSPSGRWTGELFF

d_gene: TRBD1
abundance: .
j_gene: TRBJ1-3
v_gene: TRBV5-1
CDR3nt: TGCGCCAGCAGCTTGGAACAGGGGTCTGGAAACACCATATATTTT
CDR3aa: CASSLEQGSGNTIYF

d_gene: .
abundance: .
j_gene: TRBJ2-1
v_gene: TRBV1
CDR3nt: TGCGCCAGCAGCCAAGGGGTCGTAGCGGGACAAAGGGACAATGAGCAGTTCTTC
CDR3aa: CASSQGVVAGQRDNEQFF

d_gene: .
abundance: .
j_gene: TRBJ1-3
v_gene: TRBV28
CDR3nt: TGTGCCAGCAGGGGCCGGGGAAAGGCTGGAAACACCATATATTTT
CDR3aa: CASRGRGKAGNTIYF

d_gene: .
abundance: medium-sized
j_gene: TRBJ2-7
v_gene: TRBV6-8
CDR3nt: TGTGCCAGCAGTACTACGCAGGGTTGGGTGCAGTACTTC
CDR3aa: CASSTTQGWVQYF

d_gene: .
abundance: .
j_gene: TRBJ2-4
v_gene: TRBV28
CDR3nt: TGTGCCAGCAGTTTTAATCGCGGATCCCTAGCCAAAAACATTCAGTACTTC
CDR3aa: CASSFNRGSLAKNIQYF

d_gene: TRBD1
abundance: .
j_gene: TRBJ1-2
v_gene: TRBV19
CDR3nt: TGTGCCAGCCAGTACGGGGACAGGGGGCGCGATGGCTACACCTTC
CDR3aa: CASQYGDRGRDGYTF

d_gene: TRBD2
abundance: .
j_gene: TRBJ2-2
v_gene: TRBV28
CDR3nt: TGTGCCAGCAGTACGGGGACTAGCGGGACCCTCCGGGAGCTGTTTTTT
CDR3aa: CASSTGTSGTLRELFF

d_gene: .
abundance: few
j_gene: TRBJ2-7
v_gene: TRBV28
CDR3nt: TGTGCCAGCAGTTTATCGCAGGGGAGGCCCTACGAGCAGTACTTC
CDR3aa: CASSLSQGRPYEQYF

d_gene: .
abundance: .
j_gene: TRBJ2-1
v_gene: TRBV19
CDR3nt: TGTGCCAGCCGCACATCTAGCTCCTACAATGAGCAGTTCTTC
CDR3aa: CASRTSSSYNEQFF

d_gene: TRBD1
abundance: few
j_gene: TRBJ1-4
v_gene: TRBV18
CDR3nt: TGTGCCAGCTCACCGTTCCCCAGGGACAGCGAGGAACTGTTTTTT
CDR3aa: CASSPFPRDSEELFF

d_gene: TRBD1
abundance: .
j_gene: TRBJ1-1
v_gene: TRBV18
CDR3nt: TGTGCCAGCTCACAAGACAGGGGGGGTCGTAACACTGAAGCTTTCTTT
CDR3aa: CASSQDRGGRNTEAFF

d_gene: TRBD1
abundance: .
j_gene: TRBJ1-2
v_gene: TRBV6-8
CDR3nt: TGTGCCAGCAGTAAGGACAGGGCCCCCTATGGCTACACCTTC
CDR3aa: CASSKDRAPYGYTF

d_gene: .
abundance: medium-sized
j_gene: TRBJ2-2
v_gene: TRBV9
CDR3nt: TGTGCCAGCACGGTGGCGGATAACACCGGGGAGCTGTTTTTT
CDR3aa: CASTVADNTGELFF

d_gene: .
abundance: few
j_gene: TRBJ2-3
v_gene: TRBV11-3
CDR3nt: TGTGCCAGCAGCCTCGGGGGCTTTAGGGGAGATACGCAGTATTTT
CDR3aa: CASSLGGFRGDTQYF

d_gene: TRBD1
abundance: few
j_gene: TRBJ1-1
v_gene: TRBV7-2
CDR3nt: TGTGCCAGCAGCTCCAGGACAGGGGGAGAAGCTTTCTTT
CDR3aa: CASSSRTGGEAFF

d_gene: TRBD2
abundance: .
j_gene: TRBJ2-7
v_gene: TRBV9
CDR3nt: TGTGCCAGCAGCCTTAGTGGGACTAGCGGCTACGAGCAGTACTTC
CDR3aa: CASSLSGTSGYEQYF

d_gene: TRBD2
abundance: .
j_gene: TRBJ2-2
v_gene: TRBV18
CDR3nt: TGTGCCAGCTCACCTAGTAGCGGGACGAACACCGGGGAGCTGTTTTTT
CDR3aa: CASSPSSGTNTGELFF

d_gene: .
abundance: once
j_gene: TRBJ1-3
v_gene: TRBV10-2
CDR3nt: TGCGCCAGCAGTGAGGGGGCGTCTGGAAACACCATATATTTT
CDR3aa: CASSEGASGNTIYF

d_gene: .
abundance: few
j_gene: TRBJ1-3
v_gene: TRBV10-3
CDR3nt: TGTGCCATCAGTAGGGGGATTCTCTCTGGAAACACCATATATTTT
CDR3aa: CAISRGILSGNTIYF